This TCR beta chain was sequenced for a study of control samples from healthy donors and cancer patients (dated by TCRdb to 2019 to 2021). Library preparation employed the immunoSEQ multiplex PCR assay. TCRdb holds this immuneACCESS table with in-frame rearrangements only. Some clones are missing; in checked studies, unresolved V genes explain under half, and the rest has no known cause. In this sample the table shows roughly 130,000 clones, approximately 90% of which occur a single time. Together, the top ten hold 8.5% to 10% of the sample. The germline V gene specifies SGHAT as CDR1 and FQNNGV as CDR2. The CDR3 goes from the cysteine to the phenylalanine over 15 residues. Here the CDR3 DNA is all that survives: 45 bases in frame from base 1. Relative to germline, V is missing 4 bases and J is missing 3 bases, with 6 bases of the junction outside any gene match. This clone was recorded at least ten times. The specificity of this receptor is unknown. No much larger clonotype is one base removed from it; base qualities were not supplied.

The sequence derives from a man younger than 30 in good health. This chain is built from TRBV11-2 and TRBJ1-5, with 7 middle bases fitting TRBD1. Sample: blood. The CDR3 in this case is CASSYMGQNNQPQHF. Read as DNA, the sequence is TGTGCCAGCAGCTACATGGGACAGAACAATCAGCCCCAGCATTTT.